The sequence of this TCR beta chain was determined in a study of OX40 agonist ivuxolimab in advanced cancers. Study as a whole: Ivuxolimab is a fully human IgG2 antibody that activates OX40 (CD134). Partial responses were observed in three patients, of whom one had hepatocellular carcinoma and two had cutaneous melanoma. The study's findings and limits: Researchers did not establish what antigens the expanded peripheral T cells target.

Note on this clone: No antigen is known for it.

Data came from immunoSEQ multiplex PCR; TCRdb stores just in-frame clones and leaves some out. The data show tens of thousands of clones, with around 73% seen just once and 18% held by the top ten. The CDR3 totals 14 residues. Germline-derived CDR1 and CDR2 are SGHNT and YENEEA. With 5 bases clipped from V and 2 bases from J, the junction kept 6 bases outside the gene matches. The sequence derives from an adult with an advanced solid tumor such as melanoma, head and neck, liver or kidney cancer. The V gene is TRBV11-3, the J gene TRBJ2-7; 7 bases match TRBD1. Sequenced material: CD4+ or CD8+ T cells sorted from blood, taken in a trial of the OX40 agonist ivuxolimab. The CDR3, as DNA: TGTGCCAGCAGCACCGGACAGGTTACCTACGAGCAGTACTTC. This codes for CASSTGQVTYEQYF.